This is a list of T cell receptor beta chains from one sample in a study of T cells in Graves' hyperthyroidism and ophthalmopathy. MiXCR was run by TCRdb on the multiplex PCR reads, yielding one entry per CDR3 protein. This repertoire shows some 700,000 distinct CDR3 sequences, roughly 17% found once; its top ten account for 15% to 19%. Sequences were obtained from blood. The source is a man in his forties or fifties with Graves' hyperthyroidism. Both conserved end residues are part of each CDR3. The D gene is left open where the match is weak. The size entry is marked missing in some rows and otherwise reads once, few, many or a size class.

j_call | v_call | clone_size | d_call | cdr3_nt | cdr3_aa
TRBJ2-1 | TRBV27 | many | TRBD2 | TGTGCCAGCGTACAGAGCGGGAGGGCCGGGGAGCAGTTCTTC | CASVQSGRAGEQFF
TRBJ1-1 | TRBV30 | many | NA | TGTGCCTGGAGTGCAGATCCGGGACCGAACACTGAAGCTTTCTTT | CAWSADPGPNTEAFF
TRBJ2-2 | TRBV19 | NA | NA | TGTGCCAGTAGTTTCGACAGCGCCGGGGAGCTGTTTTTT | CASSFDSAGELFF
TRBJ1-4 | TRBV2 | many | NA | TGTGCCAGCAGGCCGTACGGGACGACCCGAACGCGTAATGAAAAACTGTTTTTT | CASRPYGTTRTRNEKLFF
TRBJ1-1 | TRBV6-6 | many | NA | TGTGCCAGCAGTTATTCGCGGGAGAACACTGAAGCTTTCTTT | CASSYSRENTEAFF
TRBJ2-5 | TRBV7-2 | many | NA | TGTGCCAGCAGCTATAACGAGACCCAGTACTTC | CASSYNETQYF
TRBJ2-1 | TRBV25-1 | few | NA | TGTGCCAGCAGTGAAGGGGTGGGGCTCACCCATGAGCAGTTCTTC | CASSEGVGLTHEQFF
TRBJ2-2 | TRBV7-9 | few | TRBD1 | TGTGCCAGCAGCTGGCCTTTAGGACAGGGGGACACCGGGGAGCTGTTTTTT | CASSWPLGQGDTGELFF
TRBJ1-1 | TRBV3-1 | many | NA | TGTGCCAGCAGCCCAAACGGAAACACTGAAGCTTTCTTT | CASSPNGNTEAFF
TRBJ1-1 | TRBV14 | once | NA | TGTGCCAGCAGCCAAGACCCCAGAGAAGCTTTCTTT | CASSQDPREAFF
TRBJ2-2 | TRBV20-1 | NA | NA | TGCAGTTCAGCCAACGGCGACAACACCGGGGAGCTGTTTTTT | CSSANGDNTGELFF
TRBJ1-5 | TRBV28 | NA | TRBD1 | TGTGCCAGCAGTCACGTCCCGGGACAGTTTAATCAGCCCCAGCATTTT | CASSHVPGQFNQPQHF
TRBJ1-2 | TRBV28 | many | NA | TGTGCCAGCAGTTCTCCCGACAGGGGCTACACCTTC | CASSSPDRGYTF
TRBJ2-1 | TRBV24-1 | NA | TRBD2 | TGTGCCACCAGTGGCACTAGCGGGAGGAACTCCTACAATGAGCAGTTCTTC | CATSGTSGRNSYNEQFF
TRBJ2-5 | TRBV19 | NA | TRBD2 | TGTGCCAGTCGCGGGACTAGCGGGGCCGGGGAGACCCAGTACTTC | CASRGTSGAGETQYF
TRBJ2-7 | TRBV6-1 | NA | NA | TGTGCCAGCAGCACGGGGGGCGGGAAGTACGAGCAGTACTTC | CASSTGGGKYEQYF
TRBJ2-3 | TRBV2 | many | NA | TGTGCCAGCAGTCCCCAAGGGTACACAGATACGCAGTATTTT | CASSPQGYTDTQYF
TRBJ2-3 | TRBV7-2 | few | NA | TGTGCCAGCAGCCCAACGGCGCAGGCTGTGGATACGCAGTATTTT | CASSPTAQAVDTQYF
TRBJ2-1 | TRBV11-3 | many | TRBD1 | TGTGCCAGCAGCCTACCCGGGACAGGGAGTAATGAGCAGTTCTTC | CASSLPGTGSNEQFF
TRBJ2-6 | TRBV7-9 | few | TRBD2 | TGTGCCAGCAGCTTAATCCTAGCGGTGTATAGCGGGGCCAACGTCCTGACTTTC | CASSLILAVYSGANVLTF
TRBJ2-2 | TRBV19 | NA | NA | TGTGCCAGTAGCCTGGGGAACCTGAACACCGGGGAGCTGTTTTTT | CASSLGNLNTGELFF
TRBJ1-4 | TRBV12-3/TRBV12-4 | NA | NA | TGTGCCAGCAGTTTTTGGGATTTGGCGGCTAATGAAAAACTGTTTTTT | CASSFWDLAANEKLFF
TRBJ2-3 | TRBV2 | many | NA | TGTGCCAGCAGTGATATCCCCGGTCGGGGAAGCACAGATACGCAGTATTTT | CASSDIPGRGSTDTQYF
TRBJ2-2 | TRBV20-1 | few | TRBD1 | TGCAGTGCTAGAGATCTCCAAACAGGGGATCACACCGGGGAGCTGTTTTTT | CSARDLQTGDHTGELFF
TRBJ1-2 | TRBV7-9 | NA | NA | TGTGCCAGCAGCTTAGGAGCCAGAGGGTATGGCTACACCTTC | CASSLGARGYGYTF
TRBJ2-5 | TRBV12-3/TRBV12-4 | many | NA | TGTGCCAGCAGTACTAGTCTTGAGACCCAGTACTTC | CASSTSLETQYF
TRBJ1-6 | TRBV28 | many | NA | TGTGCCAGCAGTTCCCCCACCTTGGATAATTCACCCCTCCACTTT | CASSSPTLDNSPLHF
TRBJ2-7 | TRBV30 | few | TRBD1 | TGTGCCTGGAGGGCACAGGGGGCGACGTACGAGCAGTACTTC | CAWRAQGATYEQYF
TRBJ2-7 | TRBV12-3/TRBV12-4 | many | TRBD2 | TGTGCCAGCAGTTTAGAAGCGGGAGACACCTACGAGCAGTACTTC | CASSLEAGDTYEQYF
TRBJ2-3 | TRBV5-1 | many | NA | TGCGCCAGCAGCTTGAACGGGGCGGACAGCACAGATACGCAGTATTTT | CASSLNGADSTDTQYF
TRBJ1-5 | TRBV5-5 | NA | NA | TGTGCCAGCAGCTTAGAACAGGAAAATCAGCCCCAGCATTTT | CASSLEQENQPQHF
TRBJ2-2 | TRBV27 | NA | NA | TGTGCCAGCAGTTTATTATCTAGCGTCCGGGCCGGGGAGCTGTTTTTT | CASSLLSSVRAGELFF
TRBJ2-5 | TRBV7-3 | NA | NA | TGTGCCAGCAGCCTCGTAGGGACTCCAGGGACCCAGTACTTC | CASSLVGTPGTQYF
TRBJ2-1 | TRBV12-3/TRBV12-4 | NA | TRBD1 | TGTGCCAGCGGCTCGGGGACAGTGTCCTACAATGAGCAGTTCTTC | CASGSGTVSYNEQFF
TRBJ2-2 | TRBV12-3/TRBV12-4 | many | NA | TGTGCCACCATATTAGCGGAGCTGAACACCGGGGAGCTGTTTTTT | CATILAELNTGELFF
TRBJ2-5 | TRBV6-2/TRBV6-3 | many | NA | TGTGCCAGCAGTTACCCAGACCCGGACGCAGAGACCCAGTACTTC | CASSYPDPDAETQYF
TRBJ1-4 | TRBV30 | many | TRBD1 | TGTGCCTGGAGCCCAGGGGGCGAGGACAAACTGTTTTTT | CAWSPGGEDKLFF
TRBJ2-7 | TRBV27 | NA | NA | TGTGCCAGCAATTCTGGCGGGCAAGCGCACGAGCAGTACTTC | CASNSGGQAHEQYF
TRBJ1-4 | TRBV30 | many | NA | TGTGCCTGGAGTGTAGGGGCAATTGCGGATGAAAAACTGTTTTTT | CAWSVGAIADEKLFF
TRBJ2-1 | TRBV19 | NA | NA | TGTGCCAGTAGTACGGGACTCGTCAATGAGCAGTTCTTC | CASSTGLVNEQFF
TRBJ1-1 | TRBV18 | NA | NA | TGTGCCAGCTCACCACCAGTCCCGGGGATAGACACTGAAGCTTTCTTT | CASSPPVPGIDTEAFF
TRBJ1-1 | TRBV6-1 | many | NA | TGTGCCAGCGCACCGGGTATGAACACTGAAGCTTTCTTT | CASAPGMNTEAFF
TRBJ1-2 | TRBV30 | NA | NA | TGTGCCTGGAGACTCGCGGGGAACTATGGCTACACCTTC | CAWRLAGNYGYTF
TRBJ2-5 | TRBV2 | NA | TRBD2 | TGTGCCAGCAGTGAACTAGCGGGAGATGGGACCCAGTACTTC | CASSELAGDGTQYF
TRBJ2-2 | TRBV2 | many | NA | TGTGCCAGCTCGGGACCAGTCGGGGAGCTGTTTTTT | CASSGPVGELFF
TRBJ2-7 | TRBV20-1 | NA | TRBD1 | TGCAGTGCTAAAGGGGGCTTCTACGAGCAGTACTTC | CSAKGGFYEQYF
TRBJ2-7 | TRBV14 | NA | TRBD2 | TGTGCCAGCAGGGTGGGACTAGCGGGAGAAGAGCAGTACTTC | CASRVGLAGEEQYF
TRBJ2-6 | TRBV3-1 | NA | TRBD2 | TGTGCCAGCAGCCTCCTCGGGGGGGCTGGGGCCAACGTCCTGACTTTC | CASSLLGGAGANVLTF
TRBJ2-1 | TRBV9 | many | NA | TGTGCCAGCAGCGTAGATGACACCCCCCGGGAGCAGTTCTTC | CASSVDDTPREQFF
TRBJ2-5 | TRBV4-1 | many | TRBD2 | TGCGCCAGCAGCCATCCACTAGCGGGAGGGCGCGAGACCCAGTACTTC | CASSHPLAGGRETQYF